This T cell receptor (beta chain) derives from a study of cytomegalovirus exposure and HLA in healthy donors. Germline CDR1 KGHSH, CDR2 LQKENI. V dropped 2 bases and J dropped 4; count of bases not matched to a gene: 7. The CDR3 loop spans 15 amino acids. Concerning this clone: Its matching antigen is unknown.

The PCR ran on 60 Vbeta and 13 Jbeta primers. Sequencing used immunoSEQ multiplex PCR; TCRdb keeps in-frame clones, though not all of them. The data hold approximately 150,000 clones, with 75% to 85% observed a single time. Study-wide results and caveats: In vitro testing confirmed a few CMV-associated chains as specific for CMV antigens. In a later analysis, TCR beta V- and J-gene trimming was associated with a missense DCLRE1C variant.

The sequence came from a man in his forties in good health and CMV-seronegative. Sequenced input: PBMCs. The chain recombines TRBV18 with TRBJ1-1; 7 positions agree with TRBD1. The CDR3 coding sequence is TGTGCCAGCTCACCAGACAGGGTTTTACTCACTGAAGCTTTCTTT. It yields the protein CASSPDRVLLTEAFF.